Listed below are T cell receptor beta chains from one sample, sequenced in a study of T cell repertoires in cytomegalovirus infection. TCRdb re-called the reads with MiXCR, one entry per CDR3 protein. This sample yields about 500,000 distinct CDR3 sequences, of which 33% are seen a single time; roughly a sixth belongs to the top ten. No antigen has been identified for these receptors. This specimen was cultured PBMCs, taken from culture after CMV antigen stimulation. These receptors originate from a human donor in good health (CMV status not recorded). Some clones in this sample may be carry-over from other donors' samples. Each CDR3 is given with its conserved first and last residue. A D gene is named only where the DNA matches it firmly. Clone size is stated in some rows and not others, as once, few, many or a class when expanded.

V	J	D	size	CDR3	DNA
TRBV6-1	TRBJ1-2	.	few	CASSVAFNYGYTF	TGTGCCAGCAGTGTGGCGTTTAACTATGGCTACACCTTC
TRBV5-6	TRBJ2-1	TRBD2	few	CASSLVTGGDNEQFF	TGTGCCAGCAGCTTGGTAACGGGAGGGGATAATGAGCAGTTCTTC
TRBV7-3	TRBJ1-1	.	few	CASSLTRMNTEAFF	TGTGCCAGCAGCTTAACGCGGATGAACACTGAAGCTTTCTTT
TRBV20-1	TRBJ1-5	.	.	CSASLGSQPQHF	TGCAGTGCTAGCTTGGGGAGTCAGCCCCAGCATTTT
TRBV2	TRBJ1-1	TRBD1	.	CASSDRGRTEAFF	TGTGCCAGCAGCGACAGGGGGAGGACTGAAGCTTTCTTT
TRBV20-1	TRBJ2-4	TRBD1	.	CSARTGGTQAKNIQYF	TGCAGTGCTAGGACAGGGGGCACCCAGGCCAAAAACATTCAGTACTTC
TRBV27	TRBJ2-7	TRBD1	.	CASSLSTGSYEQYF	TGTGCCAGCAGTTTATCGACAGGGTCCTACGAGCAGTACTTC
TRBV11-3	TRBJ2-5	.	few	CASSFGTRSQETQYF	TGTGCCAGCAGCTTCGGGACAAGGTCACAAGAGACCCAGTACTTC
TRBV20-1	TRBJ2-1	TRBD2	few	CSAVSGTSSYNEQFF	TGCAGTGCTGTTAGCGGGACTAGCTCCTACAATGAGCAGTTCTTC
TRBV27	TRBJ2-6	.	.	CASSPLAGRNSGANVLTF	TGTGCCAGCAGTCCCCTCGCCGGTAGAAATTCTGGGGCCAACGTCCTGACTTTC
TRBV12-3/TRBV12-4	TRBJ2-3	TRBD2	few	CASSPEGLAGAADTQYF	TGTGCCAGCAGTCCCGAAGGACTAGCGGGAGCCGCAGATACGCAGTATTTT
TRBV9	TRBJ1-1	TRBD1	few	CASSGGEDRGAFF	TGTGCCAGCAGCGGAGGAGAGGACAGGGGGGCTTTCTTT
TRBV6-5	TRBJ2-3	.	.	CASSYGGQIDTQYF	TGTGCCAGCAGTTATGGGGGGCAGATAGATACGCAGTATTTT
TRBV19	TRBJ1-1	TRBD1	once	CASKEDRGVGTEAFF	TGTGCCAGTAAGGAGGACAGGGGAGTGGGCACTGAAGCTTTCTTT
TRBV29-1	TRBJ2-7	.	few	CSVRDMRYEQYF	TGCAGCGTTCGGGACATGAGGTACGAGCAGTACTTC
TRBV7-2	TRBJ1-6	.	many	CASSLAGPSSYNSPLHF	TGTGCCAGCAGCTTAGCCGGACCGAGCTCCTATAATTCACCCCTCCACTTT
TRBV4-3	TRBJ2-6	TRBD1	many	CASSQDRGSGANVLTF	TGTGCCAGCAGCCAGGACAGGGGCTCTGGGGCCAACGTCCTGACTTTC
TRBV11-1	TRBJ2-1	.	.	CASSHSGSTMDVEQFF	TGTGCCAGCAGCCACAGCGGGTCAACAATGGACGTGGAGCAGTTCTTC
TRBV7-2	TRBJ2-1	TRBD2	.	CVSSFIAGPYNEQFF	TGTGTCAGCAGTTTCATAGCGGGACCCTACAATGAGCAGTTCTTC
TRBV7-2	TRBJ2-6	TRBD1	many	CASSRDSVPGANVLTF	TGTGCCAGCAGCCGGGACAGCGTCCCAGGGGCCAACGTCCTGACTTTC
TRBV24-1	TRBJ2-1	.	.	CATGVRTYNEQFF	TGTGCCACCGGGGTACGGACTTACAATGAGCAGTTCTTC
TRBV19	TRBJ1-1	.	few	CASRQSGNTEAFF	TGTGCCAGTAGGCAGTCAGGGAACACTGAAGCTTTCTTT
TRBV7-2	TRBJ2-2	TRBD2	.	CASRVAGPNTGELFF	TGTGCCAGCAGAGTAGCGGGACCGAACACCGGGGAGCTGTTTTTT
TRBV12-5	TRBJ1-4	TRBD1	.	CASQVSRTTGSTNEKLFF	TGTGCTAGTCAAGTATCCCGAACGACAGGGTCAACTAATGAAAAACTGTTTTTT
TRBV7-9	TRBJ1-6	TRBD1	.	CASSSPTGGSNSPLHF	TGTGCCAGCAGCTCCCCGACAGGGGGCTCTAATTCCCCCCTCCACTTT
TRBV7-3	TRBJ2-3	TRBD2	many	CASSLGTSGMYTDTQYF	TGTGCCAGCAGCTTAGGGACTAGCGGGATGTACACAGATACGCAGTATTTT
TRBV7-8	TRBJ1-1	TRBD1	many	CASSPRDRGWDTEAFF	TGTGCCAGCAGCCCTAGGGACAGGGGATGGGACACTGAAGCTTTCTTT
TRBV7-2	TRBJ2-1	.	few	CASSLATLSNEQFF	TGTGCCAGCAGCTTAGCTACCCTCTCCAATGAGCAGTTCTTC
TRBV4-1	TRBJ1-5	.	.	CASSHPGNQPQHF	TGCGCCAGCAGCCATCCAGGGAATCAGCCCCAGCATTTT
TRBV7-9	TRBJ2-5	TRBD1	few	CASREGQHERETQYF	TGTGCCAGCAGAGAGGGACAGCACGAGCGGGAGACCCAGTACTTC
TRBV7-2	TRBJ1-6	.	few	CASSPKRTLSPLHF	TGTGCCAGCAGCCCAAAGAGGACATTGTCACCCCTCCACTTT
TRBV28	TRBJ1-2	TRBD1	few	CAIRTGGNYGYTF	TGTGCCATCAGGACAGGGGGAAACTATGGCTACACCTTC
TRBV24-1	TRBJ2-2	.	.	CATSDPPGYGELFF	TGTGCCACCAGTGACCCCCCGGGGTACGGGGAGCTGTTTTTT
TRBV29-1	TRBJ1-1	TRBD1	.	CSVSDRVTEAFF	TGCAGCGTATCGGACAGGGTCACTGAAGCTTTCTTT
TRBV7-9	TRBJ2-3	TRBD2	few	CASLLSGGPDTQYF	TGTGCCAGCCTGTTATCGGGAGGGCCAGATACGCAGTATTTT
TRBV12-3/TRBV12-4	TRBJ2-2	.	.	CASSFPAGIGAGELFF	TGTGCCAGCAGTTTTCCAGCAGGGATCGGGGCCGGGGAGCTGTTTTTT
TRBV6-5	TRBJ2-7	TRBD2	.	CASSSVSSGRIYEQYF	TGTGCCAGCAGTTCCGTTTCTAGCGGGAGGATCTACGAGCAGTACTTC